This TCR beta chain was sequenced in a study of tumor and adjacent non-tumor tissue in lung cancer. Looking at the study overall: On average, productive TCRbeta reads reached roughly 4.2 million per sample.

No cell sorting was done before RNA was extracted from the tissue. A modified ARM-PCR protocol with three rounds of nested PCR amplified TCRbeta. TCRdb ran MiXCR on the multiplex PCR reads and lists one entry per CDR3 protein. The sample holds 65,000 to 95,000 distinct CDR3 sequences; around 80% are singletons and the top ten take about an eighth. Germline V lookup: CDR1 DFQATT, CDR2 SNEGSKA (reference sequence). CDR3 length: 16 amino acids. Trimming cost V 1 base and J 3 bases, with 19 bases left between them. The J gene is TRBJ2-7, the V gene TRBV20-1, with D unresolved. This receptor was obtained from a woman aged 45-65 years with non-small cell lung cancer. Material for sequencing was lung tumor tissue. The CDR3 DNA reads TGCAGTGCTAGAGGCCAAAGAGCGAACAGATGCTACGAGCAGTACTTC. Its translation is CSARGQRANRCYEQYF.